This TCR beta chain was found in a study of patients and donors after allogeneic stem cell transplantation. MiXCR, applied by TCRdb to the RT-PCR reads, yields one record per CDR3 protein. Here the sample spans roughly 960,000 distinct CDR3 sequences, roughly 18% being singletons. The CDR3 has 13 amino acids. V lost 0 bases and J 6 bases, leaving 10 bases between the germline ends. Looked up from germline, CDR1 is SGHRS and CDR2 is YFSETQ. V gene TRBV5-1 combines with J gene TRBJ2-7, with D unclear. Material for sequencing was blood, either unsorted or a sorted T cell fraction (not recorded which). The TCR sequence derives from a human donor who was either an allogeneic HSCT recipient or a stem cell or donor lymphocyte infusion donor (not recorded which). It is not recorded whose cells these are; they may come from a transplant donor. The CDR3 nucleotides read TGCGCCAGCAGCTTGGGGCCCATCCCCGAGCAGTACTTC. Translated, it gives CASSLGPIPEQYF.